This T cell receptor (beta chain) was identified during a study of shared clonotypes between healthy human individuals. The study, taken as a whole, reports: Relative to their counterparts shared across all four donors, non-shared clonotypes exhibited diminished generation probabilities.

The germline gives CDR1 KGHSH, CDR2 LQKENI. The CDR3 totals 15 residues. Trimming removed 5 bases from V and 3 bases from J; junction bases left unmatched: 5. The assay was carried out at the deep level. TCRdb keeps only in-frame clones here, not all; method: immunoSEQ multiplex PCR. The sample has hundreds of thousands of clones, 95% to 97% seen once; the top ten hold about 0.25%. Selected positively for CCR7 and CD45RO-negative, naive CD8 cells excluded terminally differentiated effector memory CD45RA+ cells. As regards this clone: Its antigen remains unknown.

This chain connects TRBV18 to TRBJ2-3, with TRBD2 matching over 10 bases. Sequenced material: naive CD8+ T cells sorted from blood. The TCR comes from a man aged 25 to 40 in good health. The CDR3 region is CASSDIAGGTDTQYF. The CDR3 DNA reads TGTGCCAGCTCAGACATAGCGGGAGGAACAGATACGCAGTATTTT. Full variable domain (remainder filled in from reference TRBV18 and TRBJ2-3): NAGVMQNPRHLVRRRGQEARLRCSPMKGHSHVYWYRQLPEEGLKFMVYLQKENIIDESGMPKERFSAEFPKEGPSILRIQQVVRGDSAAYFCASSDIAGGTDTQYFGPGTRLTVL.